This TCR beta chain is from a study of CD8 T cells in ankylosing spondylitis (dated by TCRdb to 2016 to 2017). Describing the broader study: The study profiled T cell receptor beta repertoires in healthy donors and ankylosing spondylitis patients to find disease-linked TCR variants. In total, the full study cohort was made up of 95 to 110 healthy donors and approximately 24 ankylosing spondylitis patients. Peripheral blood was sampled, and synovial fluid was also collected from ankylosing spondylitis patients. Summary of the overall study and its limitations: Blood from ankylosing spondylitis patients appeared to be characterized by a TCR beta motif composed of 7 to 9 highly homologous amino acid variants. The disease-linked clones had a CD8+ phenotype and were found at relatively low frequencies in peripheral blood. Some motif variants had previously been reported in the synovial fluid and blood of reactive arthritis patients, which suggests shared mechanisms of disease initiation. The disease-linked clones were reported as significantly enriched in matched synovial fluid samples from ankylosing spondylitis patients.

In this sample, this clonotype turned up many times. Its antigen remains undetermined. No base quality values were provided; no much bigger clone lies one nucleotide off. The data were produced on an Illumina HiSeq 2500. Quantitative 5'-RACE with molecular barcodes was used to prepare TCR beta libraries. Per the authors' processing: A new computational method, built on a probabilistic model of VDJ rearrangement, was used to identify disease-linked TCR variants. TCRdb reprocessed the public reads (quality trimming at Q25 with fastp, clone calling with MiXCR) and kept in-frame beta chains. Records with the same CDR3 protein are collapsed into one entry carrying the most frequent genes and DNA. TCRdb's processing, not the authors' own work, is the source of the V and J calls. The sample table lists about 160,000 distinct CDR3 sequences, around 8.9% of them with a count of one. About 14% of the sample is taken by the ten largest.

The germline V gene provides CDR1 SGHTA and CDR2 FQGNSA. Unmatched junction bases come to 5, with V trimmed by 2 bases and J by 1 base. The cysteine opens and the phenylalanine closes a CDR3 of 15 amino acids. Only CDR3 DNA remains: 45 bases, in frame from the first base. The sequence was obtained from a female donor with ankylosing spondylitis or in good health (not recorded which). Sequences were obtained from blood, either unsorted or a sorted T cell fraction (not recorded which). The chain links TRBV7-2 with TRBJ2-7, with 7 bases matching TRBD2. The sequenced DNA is TGTGCCAGCAGCTTATACCCAGCGGGATCCTACGAGCAGTACTTC. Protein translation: CASSLYPAGSYEQYF.